The rows below give T cell receptor beta chains drawn from one sample of a study of blood T cell repertoires in COVID-19. Sequencing used immunoSEQ multiplex PCR; TCRdb keeps in-frame clones, though not all of them. The sample includes 300,000 to 450,000 clones, 80% to 90% seen only once; the top ten take approximately 1%. The sequencing input was PBMCs or T cells enriched from blood (not recorded which). The receptor source for this set is a man younger than 30 who had recovered from COVID-19. Both conserved end residues are part of each CDR3. Fields, in order: J gene, clone size, V gene, D gene, CDR3 DNA, CDR3 protein. The D gene is left open where the match is weak. Clone size is not always given. Where it is, it says once, few, many or a class for expanded clones.

TRBJ2-5 | - | TRBV6-1 | TRBD2 | TGTGCCAGCAGTGACATTAGCGGGAGCGGGGTGACCCAGTACTTC | CASSDISGSGVTQYF
TRBJ2-7 | - | TRBV4-3 | TRBD2 | TGCGCCAGCAGCCAAACAGCGGGGATCTACGAGCAGTACTTC | CASSQTAGIYEQYF
TRBJ1-1 | - | TRBV6-5 | - | TGTGCCAGCAAACCAGGACAAGGAAACACTGAAGCTTTCTTT | CASKPGQGNTEAFF
TRBJ2-2 | - | TRBV5-4 | - | TGTGCCAGCAGTCCAGGGGGGAGAGGCACCGGGGAGCTGTTTTTT | CASSPGGRGTGELFF
TRBJ2-7 | once | TRBV20-1 | TRBD1 | TGCAGTGGGGACAGGGTGGAGCAGTACTTC | CSGDRVEQYF
TRBJ1-1 | - | TRBV11-3 | TRBD1 | TGTGCCAGCAGCTCCTCCGGACAGGTTTTCTTT | CASSSSGQVFF
TRBJ2-3 | - | TRBV5-1 | TRBD2 | TGCGCCAGCAGCTCGATGGGACTAGCGGGCCCCACAGATACGCAGTATTTT | CASSSMGLAGPTDTQYF
TRBJ2-7 | once | TRBV6-2/TRBV6-3 | - | TGTGCCAGCAGTTACCCGAGGCAGGGGACCACCTACGAGCAGTACTTC | CASSYPRQGTTYEQYF
TRBJ1-2 | - | TRBV9 | - | TGTGCCAGCAGCGAAGCGGCCTACTATGGCTACACCTTC | CASSEAAYYGYTF
TRBJ2-1 | - | TRBV4-1 | TRBD2 | TGCGCCAGCAGCCAAGATGGAATAGCGGGAGATAAGGAGCAGTTCTTC | CASSQDGIAGDKEQFF
TRBJ1-4 | - | TRBV19 | TRBD1 | TGTGCCAGTAGTATTGCGACAGGGGCTAATGAAAAACTGTTTTTT | CASSIATGANEKLFF
TRBJ1-1 | - | TRBV27 | TRBD1 | TGTGCCAGCAGCACAGGGGGCGGCACTGAAGCTTTCTTT | CASSTGGGTEAFF
TRBJ1-4 | once | TRBV5-1 | - | TGCGCCAGCAGCTTAAGTGGGGCATCGGCTGAAAAACTGTTTTTT | CASSLSGASAEKLFF
TRBJ1-1 | once | TRBV7-9 | - | TGTGCCAGCAGCTCGGCAGGGACATTTGAAGCTTTCTTT | CASSSAGTFEAFF
TRBJ1-1 | - | TRBV5-4 | - | TGTGCCAGCAGGGATGAGGACAGCTTGAACACTGAAGCTTTCTTT | CASRDEDSLNTEAFF
TRBJ2-7 | - | TRBV7-8 | TRBD2 | TGTGCCAGCAGAGGGACGTACCAAGCGGGAGCGGGATCCGAGCAGTACTTC | CASRGTYQAGAGSEQYF
TRBJ1-5 | once | TRBV4-1 | - | TGCGCCAGCAGCCAAGATGCCGCAGGGGCGGTCCATTATCAGCCCCAGCATTTT | CASSQDAAGAVHYQPQHF
TRBJ2-1 | - | TRBV27 | TRBD2 | TGTGCCAGCAGCACATCACTAGCGGGAGGGTTCGGGCAGTTCTTC | CASSTSLAGGFGQFF
TRBJ2-2 | - | TRBV6-6 | - | TGTGCCAGCAGTTACTTGGCTAGTTCGAACACCGGGGAGCTGTTTTTT | CASSYLASSNTGELFF
TRBJ1-1 | - | TRBV5-4 | - | TGTGCCAGCAGCTTGGGGACAGAAGCTTTCTTT | CASSLGTEAFF
TRBJ2-2 | once | TRBV7-9 | TRBD2 | TGTGCCAGCAGGCTGTCGGGGGGGAACACCGGGGAGCTGTTTTTT | CASRLSGGNTGELFF
TRBJ1-2 | - | TRBV28 | - | TGTGCCAGCAGTTTACAAGAGAATGGCTACACCTTC | CASSLQENGYTF
TRBJ1-3 | - | TRBV11-2 | TRBD1 | TGTGCCAGCAGCTTATTAGAGGGGACAGTTGGAAACACCATATATTTT | CASSLLEGTVGNTIYF
TRBJ2-7 | - | TRBV6-5 | - | TGTGCCAGCAGCCCCACCTTGGGCCAGTCCTACGAGCAGTACTTC | CASSPTLGQSYEQYF
TRBJ1-1 | - | TRBV12-5 | - | TGTGCTAGTGGTTTGGTACTACCGAGATTGAACACTGAAGCTTTCTTT | CASGLVLPRLNTEAFF
TRBJ2-5 | - | TRBV14 | - | TGTGCCAGCAGCCAAGGACTGGGAGAGACCCAGTACTTC | CASSQGLGETQYF
TRBJ2-1 | - | TRBV11-3 | TRBD2 | TGTGCCAGCAGCCTACAGCTAGCGGGAGGTATGAATGAGCAGTTCTTC | CASSLQLAGGMNEQFF
TRBJ2-1 | - | TRBV4-1 | TRBD2 | TGCGCCAGCAGGCGGACTAGCGGGGTGAGCTCCTACAATGAGCAGTTCTTC | CASRRTSGVSSYNEQFF
TRBJ1-1 | - | TRBV18 | TRBD1 | TGTGCCAGCTCACCATCCAGGACAGGGGGAAGTCTGGCTGAAGCTTTCTTT | CASSPSRTGGSLAEAFF
TRBJ1-1 | - | TRBV7-3 | TRBD1 | TGTGCCAGCAGCTTACGACAGGGGGCAAATGAAGCTTTCTTT | CASSLRQGANEAFF
TRBJ1-5 | - | TRBV6-2/TRBV6-3 | TRBD1 | TGTGCCAGCAGTTACGCAGGGGGCTTTCAGCCCCAGCATTTT | CASSYAGGFQPQHF
TRBJ2-2 | - | TRBV2 | TRBD1 | TGTGCCAGCAGTCAGGGACAGGGAGTGGGGGAGCTGTTTTTT | CASSQGQGVGELFF
TRBJ1-5 | - | TRBV7-9 | - | TGTGCCAGCAGCTCCGGACAGAGCAATCAGCCCCAGCATTTT | CASSSGQSNQPQHF
TRBJ2-1 | - | TRBV3-1/TRBV3-2 | - | TGTGCCAGCAGCCACGGCTCCTACAATGAGCAGTTCTTC | CASSHGSYNEQFF
TRBJ1-2 | - | TRBV29-1 | - | TGCAGCGTTCGTCCTTCTAACTATGGCTACACCTTC | CSVRPSNYGYTF
TRBJ1-3 | - | TRBV14 | TRBD1 | TGTGCCAGCAGCATACAGGGGAATACTGGAAACACCATATATTTT | CASSIQGNTGNTIYF
TRBJ2-7 | - | TRBV12-5 | - | TGTGCTAGTGGACAGACATACGCCTACGAGCAGTACTTC | CASGQTYAYEQYF
TRBJ2-7 | - | TRBV12-3/TRBV12-4 | - | TGTGCCAGCAGTTTGTCCTCCTCCTACGAGCAGTACTTC | CASSLSSSYEQYF
TRBJ1-2 | - | TRBV7-2 | - | TGTGCCAGCAGCCGTTCCCTTTCGGGCTATGGCTACACCTTC | CASSRSLSGYGYTF